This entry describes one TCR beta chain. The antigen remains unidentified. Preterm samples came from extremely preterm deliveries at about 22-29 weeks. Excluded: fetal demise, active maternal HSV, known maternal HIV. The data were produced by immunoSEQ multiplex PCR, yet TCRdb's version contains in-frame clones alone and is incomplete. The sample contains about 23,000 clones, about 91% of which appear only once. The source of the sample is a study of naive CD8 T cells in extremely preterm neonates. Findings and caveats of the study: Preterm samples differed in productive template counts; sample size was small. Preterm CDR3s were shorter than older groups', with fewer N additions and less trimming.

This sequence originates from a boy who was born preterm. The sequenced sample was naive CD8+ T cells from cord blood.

DNA for the CDR3: TGTGCCTGGGCAATGAACACTGAAGCTTTCTTT. It specifies CAWAMNTEAFF. The chain couples TRBV30 to TRBJ1-1; D is undetermined. The CDR3 is 11 amino acids. V was pared by 5 bases and J by 0 bases, with 4 bases between. Germline V gives CDR1 GTSNPN, CDR2 SVGIG (reference sequence). The full variable domain, with the rest looked up from reference TRBV30 and TRBJ1-1, is SQTIHQWPATLVQPVGSPLSLECTVEGTSNPNLYWYRQAAGRGLQLLFYSVGIGQISSEVPQNLSASRPQDRQFILSSKKLLLSDSGFYLCAWAMNTEAFFGQGTRLTVV.